Following are 17 T cell receptor beta chains from one sample sequenced in a study of identical twins. Each CDR3 protein is one row after TCRdb ran MiXCR on the 5' RACE reads. This table has 450,000 or so distinct CDR3 sequences, approximately 24% appearing once. The data also belong to a second study, concerning T cells expressing NK-cell markers.

The sample consisted of CD4+ T cells sorted from blood. The source of these receptors is a young woman in good health.

The genes are TRBV7-9 and TRBJ2-5, with 8 bases lining up with TRBD2. With V trimmed by 5 bases and J by 9 bases, 14 bases remained unmatched. This CDR3 spans 15 amino acids. The V gene's germline CDR1 is SEHNR and CDR2 FQNEAQ (reference sequence). Here the CDR3 DNA reads TGTGCCAGCAGCCCCACGGAACTAGCGGTTGGGGCCCAGTACTTC. Encoded protein: CASSPTELAVGAQYF.

The rearrangement links TRBV6-6 to TRBJ2-5; the D is unclear. The CDR3 contains 10 residues. With 8 bases removed from V and 5 bases from J, the gap between germline ends came to 6 bases. The germline V gene encodes CDR1 MNHNY and CDR2 SVGAGI (reference sequence). The CDR3 DNA reads TGTGCCAGCGTCGGGGAGACCCAGTACTTC. Residues: CASVGETQYF.

The gene calls are TRBV20-1 and TRBJ2-5, with D unclear. The CDR3 has 13 residues. The germline gives CDR1 DFQATT, CDR2 SNEGSKA (reference sequence). V shed 6 bases and J shed 0 bases, with 11 bases lying between them. This CDR3 reads CSAGSRDQETQYF. The CDR3, as DNA: TGCAGTGCCGGGTCCCGGGACCAAGAGACCCAGTACTTC.

The rearrangement links TRBV27 to TRBJ2-7; TRBD1 is a possible D gene (6 bases). Trimming took off 3 bases at V and 1 base at J, with 13 bases between the two ends. The CDR3 covers 15 residues. Germline V CDR1 and CDR2: MNHEY, SMNVEV (reference sequence). CDR3 in amino acids: CASSLVGTSSYEQYF. CDR3 sequence (DNA): TGTGCCAGCAGTTTGGTAGGGACATCTTCCTACGAGCAGTACTTC.

This clonotype was seen at least ten times. The CDR3: CSADRLPNTEAFF. As DNA, the CDR3 is TGCAGTGCTGACAGGTTACCGAACACTGAAGCTTTCTTT. The chain joins TRBV20-1 to TRBJ1-1; a weak D match, TRBD1 (6 bases). The CDR3 is 13 amino acids. Germline V lookup: CDR1 DFQATT, CDR2 SNEGSKA (reference sequence). V was clipped by 5 bases and J by 1 base, with 11 bases between them.

This clonotype turned up a few times. The chain joins TRBV5-1 to TRBJ2-7; 10 bases map to TRBD2. Germline assignment: CDR1 SGHRS and CDR2 YFSETQ. This CDR3 comprises 16 residues. The V gene end was trimmed by 2 bases and the J gene end by 0 bases; junction bases not matched to a gene: 5. The CDR3 loop is CASSFLAGVSSYEQYF. The CDR3 region has the DNA TGCGCCAGCAGCTTTCTAGCGGGAGTTTCCTCCTACGAGCAGTACTTC.

The chain uses TRBV12-3 or TRBV12-4 and TRBJ1-6; D perhaps matches TRBD1 (5 bases). This CDR3 comprises 14 residues. V was pared by 3 bases and J by 8 bases, with 11 bases between. Here the CDR3 DNA reads TGTGCCAGCAGTTTCGGCAGCAGGGATTCACCCCTCCACTTT. Translated: CASSFGSRDSPLHF.

The chain recombines TRBV18 with TRBJ2-2; TRBD1 is a possible D gene (6 bases). Trimming removed 5 bases from V and 1 base from J, with 14 bases in between. Germline V CDR1 and CDR2: KGHSH, LQKENI. The CDR3 runs 16 residues. CDR3 bases: TGTGCCAGCTCAGGCGCGGCAGGGGTGAACACCGGGGAGCTGTTTTTT. Its protein product is CASSGAAGVNTGELFF.

J is TRBJ2-1 and V is TRBV25-1; D might be TRBD2 (5 bases). The CDR3 loop spans 14 amino acids. V was clipped by 5 bases and J by 5 bases, with 13 bases between them. Germline assignment: CDR1 MGHDK and CDR2 SYGVNS. The CDR3 spells CASSHSPSHNEQFF. In nucleotides, the CDR3 is TGTGCCAGCAGTCATTCGCCTAGCCACAATGAGCAGTTCTTC.

The rearrangement links TRBV5-1 to TRBJ2-7, with 8 bases lining up with TRBD2. The CDR3 is made up of 16 amino acids. Germline assignment: CDR1 SGHRS and CDR2 YFSETQ. The V and J ends lost 5 bases and 9 bases, in that order; junction bases with no gene match: 19. The CDR3 protein is CASRASGGTRSAVQYF. CDR3 nucleotides: TGCGCCAGCAGAGCATCGGGGGGGACTAGGTCCGCCGTGCAGTACTTC.

This rearrangement joins TRBV5-6 to TRBJ2-1; the match to TRBD2 covers 9 bases. Germline V gives CDR1 SGHDT, CDR2 YYEEEE. This CDR3 region has 15 residues. The ends lost 0 bases at V and 7 bases at J; junction bases unmatched: 5. CDR3 in amino acids: CASSLVAGVVNEQFF. CDR3 coding DNA: TGTGCCAGCAGCTTGGTAGCGGGAGTGGTGAATGAGCAGTTCTTC.

This clonotype was seen a handful of times. The V gene is TRBV20-1, the J gene TRBJ2-3; D ambiguous. The ends were cut back, 0 bases at V and 2 bases at J, with 6 bases in the middle. Germline CDR1 reads DFQATT; CDR2 reads SNEGSKA (reference sequence). The CDR3 has 13 amino acids. CDR3 region: CSARDLFTDTQYF. CDR3 nucleotides: TGCAGTGCTAGAGACCTATTCACAGATACGCAGTATTTT.

This chain links TRBV5-1 with TRBJ2-7, with TRBD2 identical over 9 bases. Germline values: CDR1 SGHRS, CDR2 YFSETQ. The J segment lost 5 bases and the V segment lost 6 bases, leaving 9 bases of the junction unmatched. The CDR3 length is 14 residues. In nucleotides, the CDR3 is TGCGCCAGCACGCGGAATAGCGGGGGTAACGAGCAGTACTTC. Protein sequence: CASTRNSGGNEQYF.

J is TRBJ2-3 and V is TRBV5-6; D is unresolved. V gave up 5 bases and J gave up 1 base, with 11 bases separating them. The germline gives CDR1 SGHDT, CDR2 YYEEEE. CDR3 length: 14 amino acids. The DNA of the CDR3 is TGTGCCAGCAGTCGTCTGGGCCGCACAGATACGCAGTATTTT. It specifies CASSRLGRTDTQYF. Together with reference TRBV5-6 and TRBJ2-3, the CDR3 gives the full variable domain: DAGVTQSPTHLIKTRGQQVTLRCSPKSGHDTVSWYQQALGQGPQFIFQYYEEEERQRGNFPDRFSGHQFPNYSSELNVNALLLGDSALYLCASSRLGRTDTQYFGPGTRLTVL.

The chain joins TRBV2 to TRBJ2-2; TRBD2 might be the D (5 bases). Germline V gene data show CDR1 as SNHLY and CDR2 as FYNNEI. This CDR3 spans 17 amino acids. Trimming took off 8 bases at V and 5 bases at J, with 24 bases between the two ends. CDR3 sequence reads: CASQVQSRLASTGELFF. CDR3 in DNA: TGTGCCAGCCAAGTGCAGTCCAGGCTAGCATCTACCGGGGAGCTGTTTTTT.

The chain recombines TRBV5-1 with TRBJ1-1; D is unresolved. Trimming removed 0 bases at V and 8 bases at J, with 8 bases between. The CDR3 is 12 amino acids. Looked up from germline, CDR1 is SGHRS and CDR2 is YFSETQ. The CDR3 nucleotides are TGCGCCAGCAGCTTGGCCATGGAAGAAGCTTTCTTT. Translation: CASSLAMEEAFF.

This clonotype was counted at least ten times. The chain carries TRBV25-1 and TRBJ1-6; a possible D gene is TRBD1 (6 bases). There are 12 residues in the CDR3. Germline V lookup: CDR1 MGHDK, CDR2 SYGVNS. V was pared by 6 bases and J by 14 bases, with 14 bases between. The CDR3 spells CASSEQGISLHF. Written as DNA, the CDR3 is TGTGCCAGCAGCGAACAGGGAATCTCCCTCCACTTT.